This TCR beta chain was retrieved from a study of beta chain features in type 1 diabetes. Study results and limitations: Amplification by PCR could prefer shorter templates, with the same effect in patients and controls. There were fewer insertions and more deletions at the VDJ junctions of type 1 diabetes patients. Relative to healthy donors, patients appeared to have naive, central memory and Treg TCRB repertoires that were more similar.

CD45RO/CCR7/CD25/CD127/CD95/CD27 separated CD4+ naive, central memory, regulatory and stem cell-like memory cells by sorting. The isolated RNA, all of it, was reverse transcribed, so expressed TCRB transcripts were what got sequenced. Data came from immunoSEQ multiplex PCR; TCRdb stores just in-frame clones and leaves some out. The sample lists some 410,000 clones, about 15% occurring once. This clone was counted between two and nine times. Its specificity is unknown. This receptor was taken from a man aged 25-45 years in good health. The material sequenced was naive CD4+ T cells from blood.

CDR3 nucleotides: TGCGCCAGCTTGGGACAGGGGAATGAGCAGTTCTTC. Its translation: CASLGQGNEQFF. The chain links TRBV5-1 to TRBJ2-1; TRBD1 matches 10 bases. This CDR3 contains 12 residues. Germline V gives CDR1 SGHRS, CDR2 YFSETQ. The V and J ends lost 7 bases and 7 bases, in that order; junction bases with no gene match: 2.